One sample yielded the 29 T cell receptor beta chains listed below, sequenced in a study of CD8+CD57+ T cells in acquired aplastic anemia. The study profiled TCR beta VDJ and CDR3 using genomic DNA as template. TCRdb recomputed calls from the reads with MiXCR, one row per CDR3 protein. The repertoire has nearly 60,000 distinct CDR3 sequences, 57% of them found once; the top ten carry roughly 15%. Patients picked for sequencing had shown CD8+CD57+ cell expansion detected by flow cytometry. Sequenced material: sorted CD4+, CD8+, or CD8+CD57+ T cells (not recorded which) from PBMCs. The origin of the receptors is a human donor with aplastic anemia.

This clonotype was recorded many times. In DNA form, the CDR3 reads TGTGCCAGCAGCTGGGAACCGGCGATCCAAGAGACCCAGTACTTC. As protein: CASSWEPAIQETQYF. V gene TRBV11-2 combines with J gene TRBJ2-5; D ambiguous. Trimming removed 4 bases at V and 1 base at J, with 13 bases between. From germline, CDR1 is SGHAT and CDR2 FQNNGV. The CDR3 contains 15 residues.

The rearrangement joins TRBV9 to TRBJ2-5, with D hard to call. Germline-derived CDR1 and CDR2 are SGDLS and YYNGEE. The CDR3 totals 13 residues. The germline V and J ends were trimmed by 0 bases and 4 bases, with 7 bases remaining between them. In nucleotides, the CDR3 is TGTGCCAGCAGCGTAGGGGCAGTAGAGACCCAGTACTTC. Its protein is CASSVGAVETQYF.

The chain has TRBV25-1 and TRBJ1-4; D is perhaps TRBD1 (6 bases). The CDR3 consists of 17 residues. Germline CDR1 MGHDK, CDR2 SYGVNS. V lost 8 bases, J lost 0 bases, and 19 bases lay in between. CDR3 in amino acids: CASPGQIALTTNEKLFF. CDR3 DNA: TGTGCCAGCCCAGGACAGATTGCCTTGACAACTAATGAAAAACTGTTTTTT.

In DNA form, the CDR3 reads TGTGCCAGCAGTACCCGGACCGACTCCGGGAACTACGAGCAGTACTTC. The encoded protein is CASSTRTDSGNYEQYF. The chain uses TRBV28 and TRBJ2-7; tentatively, D is TRBD2 (5 bases). The V end lost 5 bases, the J end lost 3 bases, and 20 bases lay between the germline ends. Germline lookup yields CDR1 MDHEN and CDR2 SYDVKM. The CDR3 contains 16 residues.

The CDR3 region has the DNA TGTGCCATCACCCCAGGGTTACAAGAGACCCAGTACTTC. Residues: CAITPGLQETQYF. This chain joins TRBV10-3 and TRBJ2-5, with D perhaps TRBD1 (5 bases). This CDR3 has 13 amino acids. V was shortened by 7 bases and J by 2 bases, with 11 bases between the two germline ends. CDR1 is ENHRY and CDR2 is SYGVKD in the germline V gene.

This clonotype was seen many times. This chain links TRBV5-1 with TRBJ2-1, with D possibly matching TRBD2 (5 bases). Trimming took off 3 bases at V and 10 bases at J, with 8 bases between the two ends. This CDR3 is 11 amino acids long. In germline, CDR1 is SGHRS, CDR2 YFSETQ. The CDR3 DNA follows: TGCGCCAGCAGCTGGCCGGGGGAGCAGTTCTTC. It specifies CASSWPGEQFF. The whole variable domain, remainder taken from reference TRBV5-1 and TRBJ2-1, is KAGVTQTPRYLIKTRGQQVTLSCSPISGHRSVSWYQQTPGQGLQFLFEYFSETQRNKGNFPGRFSGRQFSNSRSEMNVSTLELGDSALYLCASSWPGEQFFGPGTRLTVL.

This clonotype was counted ten times or more. The V and J genes are TRBV12-3 or TRBV12-4 and TRBJ1-5; no clear D. The CDR3 totals 13 residues. V was trimmed by 7 bases and J by 6 bases, leaving 13 bases between them. Here the CDR3 DNA reads TGTGCCAGCACCTTAGGATTCAGTCAGCCCCAGCATTTT. Translation: CASTLGFSQPQHF.

The chain combines TRBV15 with TRBJ2-7, with D maybe TRBD1 (5 bases). CDR1 and CDR2 from the germline V gene are LNHNV and YYDKDF (reference sequence). Trimming removed 1 base from V and 1 base from J, with 14 bases in between. This CDR3 contains 16 residues. The DNA for the CDR3 is TGTGCCACCAGCAGAGTTGTCAGCCAGGGTTCCTACGAGCAGTACTTC. This gives the protein CATSRVVSQGSYEQYF. Supplemented by reference TRBV15 and TRBJ2-7, the full variable domain reads DAMVIQNPRYQVTQFGKPVTLSCSQTLNHNVMYWYQQKSSQAPKLLFHYYDKDFNNEADTPDNFQSRRPNTSFCFLDIRSPGLGDTAMYLCATSRVVSQGSYEQYFGPGTRLTVT.

This clonotype occurred once. Likely a read error: the CDR3 ends without its conserved phenylalanine or tryptophan. The gene calls are TRBV19 and TRBJ1-2, with D possibly being TRBD1 (5 bases). CDR3 size: 14 residues. Germline V gene data show CDR1 as LNHDA and CDR2 as SQIVND (reference sequence). V shed 5 bases and J shed 2 bases, with 12 bases lying between them. The CDR3 spells CASSGTQGNYGYTL. CDR3 DNA: TGTGCCAGTAGTGGAACCCAGGGCAACTATGGCTACACCCTC.

This clonotype has ten or more counts. The CDR3 spells CASSYSREEAFF. DNA for the CDR3: TGTGCCAGCAGTTACTCCCGGGAGGAGGCTTTCTTT. The gene calls are TRBV6-5 and TRBJ1-1, with D unclear. V was trimmed by 0 bases and J by 11 bases, leaving 10 bases between them. This CDR3 has 12 residues. Germline CDR1 MNHEY, CDR2 SVGAGI.

This clonotype is deemed medium-sized. This rearrangement joins TRBV7-2 to TRBJ2-7; D not resolved. The ends were cut back, 1 base at V and 2 bases at J, with 12 bases in the middle. From germline, CDR1 is SGHTA and CDR2 FQGNSA. The length of the CDR3 is 15 residues. The CDR3 here is CASSLGTELTYEQYF. Here the CDR3 DNA reads TGTGCCAGCAGCTTAGGAACGGAGCTCACCTACGAGCAGTACTTC. Full variable domain (rest looked up from reference TRBV7-2 and TRBJ2-7): GAGVSQSPSNKVTEKGKDVELRCDPISGHTALYWYRQSLGQGLEFLIYFQGNSAPDKSGLPSDRFSAERTGGSVSTLTIQRTQQEDSAVYLCASSLGTELTYEQYFGPGTRLTVT.

The chain couples TRBV7-8 to TRBJ2-7; TRBD2 agrees at 8 bases. The CDR3 contains 14 residues. Germline lookup yields CDR1 SGHVS and CDR2 FQNEAQ. The V segment lost 3 bases and the J segment 2 bases; nucleotides outside the gene matches: 3. The CDR3 reads CASSFRGGAYEQYF. Written as DNA, the CDR3 is TGTGCCAGCAGCTTCCGGGGGGGCGCCTACGAGCAGTACTTC.

The chain joins TRBV5-1 to TRBJ1-1; no clear D. The germline gives CDR1 SGHRS, CDR2 YFSETQ. The CDR3 contains 15 residues. Trimming removed 5 bases at V and 0 bases at J, with 14 bases between. The CDR3 DNA is TGCGCCAGCAGACAAAATGGACTCATGAACACTGAAGCTTTCTTT. It translates to CASRQNGLMNTEAFF.

This clonotype was observed many times. The chain recombines TRBV28 with TRBJ1-2; weak D call: TRBD1 (6 bases). Trimming pared 3 bases from V and 3 bases from J, leaving 8 bases between. The CDR3 runs to 13 residues. Germline V gene lookup returns CDR1 MDHEN and CDR2 SYDVKM. CDR3 residues: CASSFGQHYGYTF. The CDR3 DNA follows: TGTGCCAGCAGTTTTGGACAGCACTATGGCTACACCTTC.

The rearrangement links TRBV11-2 to TRBJ2-4; the D gene could be TRBD1 or TRBD2 (5 bases each). Germline CDR1 reads SGHAT; CDR2 reads FQNNGV. The CDR3 is 16 residues long. Between the trimmed V and J ends, which lost 0 bases and 0 bases, there was a span of 9 bases. For the CDR3, the DNA is TGTGCCAGCAGCTTAGAAGCAGGGACAGCCAAAAACATTCAGTACTTC. It yields the protein CASSLEAGTAKNIQYF.

This clonotype was picked up many times. The chain employs TRBV12-3 or TRBV12-4 and TRBJ1-1; the match to TRBD1 covers 7 bases. J lost 5 bases, V lost 5 bases, and 5 bases had no gene match. The CDR3 runs to 13 residues. The CDR3 nucleotides read TGTGCCAGCAGTGGTACAGGGGCGACTGAAGCTTTCTTT. It encodes CASSGTGATEAFF.

J is TRBJ2-5 and V is TRBV19, with 9 bases identical to TRBD1. The germline CDR1 and CDR2 sequences are LNHDA and SQIVND (reference sequence). CDR3 length: 13 amino acids. The V gene end was trimmed by 5 bases and the J gene end by 7 bases; junction bases not matched to a gene: 5. The CDR3 DNA follows: TGTGCCAGTAGTCGGGACAGGGAGGGGACCCAGTACTTC. Protein: CASSRDREGTQYF.

The chain carries TRBV6-1 and TRBJ1-5; 7 bases are a match to TRBD1. From germline, CDR1 is MNHNS and CDR2 SASEGT. The CDR3 is made up of 13 amino acids. V lost 6 bases, J lost 4 bases, and 3 bases stayed unmatched. The chain's CDR3 is CASSDRANQPQHF. CDR3 nucleotides: TGTGCCAGCAGCGACAGGGCAAATCAGCCCCAGCATTTT.

Comments on this clonotype: A much larger clone differs from this one at a single base, so this may be a read error. DNA of the CDR3: TGTTCCTGGAGTCAATCAACTAATGAAAAACTGTTTTTT. This codes for CSWSQSTNEKLFF. The chain employs TRBV30 and TRBJ1-4, with D uncertain. Germline loops: CDR1 GTSNPN, CDR2 SVGIG (reference sequence). CDR3 length: 13 amino acids.

This chain joins TRBV18 and TRBJ2-7; D gene unclear. The germline CDR1 and CDR2 sequences are KGHSH and LQKENI. Trimming pared 4 bases from V and 7 bases from J, leaving 17 bases between. CDR3 size: 14 residues. CDR3 protein: CASSLLDRVGEQYF. CDR3 DNA sequence: TGTGCCAGCTCACTTCTGGACCGAGTGGGGGAGCAGTACTTC.

The genes are TRBV7-2 and TRBJ2-5, with D possibly being TRBD1 or TRBD2 (6 bases each). V gave up 5 bases and J gave up 4 bases, with 14 bases separating them. The germline V gene encodes CDR1 SGHTA and CDR2 FQGNSA. The CDR3 runs 14 residues. CDR3 sequence reads: CASSRFEGGETQYF. The CDR3 region has the DNA TGTGCCAGCAGCCGCTTCGAGGGGGGAGAGACCCAGTACTTC.

In nucleotides, the CDR3 is TGTGCCAGCAGTGGTGCAGGGCTGGGCAATCAGCCCCAGCATTTT. This codes for CASSGAGLGNQPQHF. The V and J genes are TRBV25-1 and TRBJ1-5; D perhaps matches TRBD1 (5 bases). Trimming pared 4 bases from V and 2 bases from J, leaving 12 bases between. Germline lookup yields CDR1 MGHDK and CDR2 SYGVNS. CDR3 length equals 15 residues.

The chain carries TRBV27 and TRBJ2-2; D call uncertain. V gave up 0 bases and J gave up 1 base, with 3 bases separating them. The CDR3 length is 14 residues. Germline lookup yields CDR1 MNHEY and CDR2 SMNVEV (reference sequence). The CDR3 DNA is TGTGCCAGCAGTTTATCCGGGAACACCGGGGAGCTGTTTTTT. It yields the protein CASSLSGNTGELFF.

The rearrangement uses TRBV24-1 and TRBJ2-2, with a tentative D call TRBD2 (5 bases). CDR1 and CDR2 (germline): KGHDR, SFDVKD. The CDR3 extends over 13 amino acids. V lost 5 bases, J lost 5 bases, and 8 bases lay in between. The CDR3 sequence: CATSGTGTGELFF. The CDR3 DNA is TGTGCCACCAGTGGTACGGGGACCGGGGAGCTGTTTTTT.

At least ten counts were recorded for this clonotype. This chain uses TRBV2 with TRBJ1-1, with D perhaps TRBD1 (6 bases). Germline values: CDR1 SNHLY, CDR2 FYNNEI. V was cut by 4 bases and J by 1 base, with 13 bases left in between. The CDR3 has 15 residues. This CDR3 reads CASSGVGGANTEAFF. CDR3 DNA: TGTGCCAGCAGTGGGGTGGGGGGGGCGAACACTGAAGCTTTCTTT.

This clonotype has a handful of counts. The V call is TRBV29-1, the J call TRBJ2-1; D unresolved. CDR1 and CDR2 (germline): SQVTM, ANQGSEA. This CDR3 has 10 amino acids. Trimming shortened V by 7 bases and J by 2 bases, and 3 bases separated the two germline ends. The CDR3 bases are TGCAGCGCCGCCTACAATGAGCAGTTCTTC. As protein: CSAAYNEQFF.

The chain links TRBV7-2 to TRBJ2-1, with D tentatively TRBD1 or TRBD2 (5 bases each). CDR3 size: 15 residues. V lost 2 bases and J lost 2, with 10 bases in between. CDR1 and CDR2 (germline): SGHTA, FQGNSA. CDR3 sequence reads: CASSLSGQPYNEQFF. In DNA form, the CDR3 reads TGTGCCAGCAGCTTATCGGGGCAGCCCTACAATGAGCAGTTCTTC.

The genes are TRBV15 and TRBJ1-2, with TRBD1 as a possible D gene (6 bases). This CDR3 has 14 residues. Germline V gene lookup returns CDR1 LNHNV and CDR2 YYDKDF (reference sequence). The V end was cut by 5 bases, the J end by 8 bases, with 18 bases between. CDR3 DNA: TGTGCCACCAGCTCGCTCCAGGGGATCAACGGCTACACCTTC. Protein: CATSSLQGINGYTF.

This chain joins TRBV7-8 and TRBJ2-5; a weak D match, TRBD2 (5 bases). CDR1 and CDR2 (germline): SGHVS, FQNEAQ. Trimming took 1 base from V and 3 from J, leaving 12 bases between them. The CDR3 extends over 15 amino acids. CDR3: CASSLGGRSEETQYF. DNA of the CDR3: TGTGCCAGCAGCTTAGGAGGGCGGTCGGAAGAGACCCAGTACTTC.